The 8 T cell receptor beta chains given below trace back to one sample, sequenced in a study of long-term antiretroviral therapy in people with HIV. Assay version v3.0 of immunoSEQ was used, and it was run at survey level. Sequenced by immunoSEQ multiplex PCR; TCRdb stores in-frame clones only, minus some. This sample yields roughly 28,000 clones, of which 95% are seen a single time; 7.5% to 9% belongs to the top ten. Material: unsorted PBMCs, obtained 5.3 years after starting antiretroviral therapy. The receptors were gathered from a young man with HIV.

The CDR3 bases are TGTGCCAGCAGTTTCGGACACCTTCCTAGCAATCAGCCCCAGCATTTT. This codes for CASSFGHLPSNQPQHF. The chain carries TRBV28 and TRBJ1-5; tentatively, D is TRBD1 (5 bases). Trimming left V 3 bases short and J 0 bases short, with 12 bases between. Germline values: CDR1 MDHEN, CDR2 SYDVKM. This CDR3 region has 16 residues.

The chain has TRBV5-4 and TRBJ2-5, with 8 bases identical to TRBD2. From germline, CDR1 is SGHNT and CDR2 YYREEE (reference sequence). J gave up 1 base and V 5 bases, and 10 bases lay outside the gene matches. CDR3 length: 16 residues. The CDR3 DNA reads as TGTGCCAGCAGAACCCGGGAACGGGGGGGCCAAGAGACCCAGTACTTC. This sequence encodes CASRTRERGGQETQYF.

The rearrangement links TRBV7-8 to TRBJ1-4; 7 positions agree with TRBD1. Germline V CDR1 and CDR2: SGHVS, FQNEAQ. V was clipped by 1 base and J by 7 bases; unmatched bases: 6. The CDR3 totals 15 residues. The CDR3 region is CASSLVPGGSEKLFF. The CDR3 region has the DNA TGTGCCAGCAGCTTAGTTCCAGGGGGGAGTGAAAAACTGTTTTTT.

The rearrangement joins TRBV9 to TRBJ2-5; 7 bases match TRBD2. The germline CDR1 and CDR2 sequences are SGDLS and YYNGEE. CDR3 length equals 15 residues. V was pared by 0 bases and J by 5 bases, with 7 bases of the junction left unmatched. The CDR3 loop is CASSVEGGSGETQYF. The CDR3 region has the DNA TGTGCCAGCAGCGTAGAGGGCGGGAGTGGTGAGACCCAGTACTTC. The full variable domain, rest sourced from reference TRBV9 and TRBJ2-5, is DSGVTQTPKHLITATGQRVTLRCSPRSGDLSVYWYQQSLDQGLQFLIQYYNGEERAKGNILERFSAQQFPDLHSELNLSSLELGDSALYFCASSVEGGSGETQYFGPGTRLLVL.

The chain recombines TRBV6-1 with TRBJ2-7; 7 nucleotides line up with TRBD1. This CDR3 is 13 amino acids long. Looked up from germline, CDR1 is MNHNS and CDR2 is SASEGT. The V and J ends lost 8 bases and 6 bases, in that order; junction bases with no gene match: 10. The CDR3 bases are TGTGCCAGCCCCCAGGTCCCAGGGGGCGAGCAGTACTTC. Protein: CASPQVPGGEQYF.

The J gene is TRBJ1-1, the V gene TRBV5-1; 9 positions agree with TRBD1. Germline V lookup: CDR1 SGHRS, CDR2 YFSETQ. With 1 base clipped from V and 4 bases from J, the junction kept 2 bases outside the gene matches. The CDR3 totals 14 residues. This chain's CDR3 is CASSLMTGGTEAFF. In nucleotides, the CDR3 is TGCGCCAGCAGCTTGATGACAGGGGGCACTGAAGCTTTCTTT.

The chain combines TRBV9 with TRBJ2-1, with 11 bases aligning to TRBD2. This CDR3 region has 15 residues. Looked up from germline, CDR1 is SGDLS and CDR2 is YYNGEE. V lost 0 bases, J lost 8 bases, and 4 bases stayed unmatched. CDR3 DNA: TGTGCCAGCAGCGTAGGGATAGCGGGGGGGGATGAGCAGTTCTTC. Translation: CASSVGIAGGDEQFF.

The genes are TRBV23-1 and TRBJ2-1; no definite D call. TRBV23-1 is placed among ORFs of uncertain function. The CDR3 totals 15 residues. V was shortened by 0 bases and J by 8 bases, with 14 bases between the two germline ends. The CDR3 DNA sequence: TGCGCCAGCAGTCAATCGTTAGGACGTCCTCATGAGCAGTTCTTC. As protein: CASSQSLGRPHEQFF.